This T cell receptor (beta chain) was documented in a study of OX40 agonist ivuxolimab in advanced cancers. Clones were sequenced by immunoSEQ multiplex PCR, and TCRdb holds only the in-frame ones, with some missing. Counted here are approximately 50,000 clones, around 85% occurring once; the ten biggest clones make up roughly 0.77%. Germline loops: CDR1 LNHDA, CDR2 SQIVND (reference sequence). Between the trimmed V and J ends, which lost 4 bases and 6 bases, there was a span of 19 bases. The CDR3 loop spans 16 amino acids. Sequenced here: CD4+ or CD8+ T cells sorted from blood, sampled in a trial of the OX40 agonist ivuxolimab. The chain employs TRBV19 and TRBJ1-5, with a possible D match to TRBD1 (5 bases). The sequence was collected from an adult with an advanced solid tumor such as melanoma, head and neck, liver or kidney cancer. For the CDR3, the DNA is TGTGCCAGTAGTAGCTTGGAGGGGTATCGAGGTCAGCCCCAGCATTTT. It encodes CASSSLEGYRGQPQHF.